The clone carrying this T cell receptor (beta chain) was detected only once. These data belong to a study of blood T cell repertoires in COVID-19. The overall study: Specimens from acute and convalescent COVID-19 originated in the United States, Italy and Spain.

Data came from immunoSEQ multiplex PCR; TCRdb stores just in-frame clones and leaves some out. The data show 60,000 to 80,000 clones, roughly 80% seen once. CDR1 is LGHDT, CDR2 YNNKEL, per germline (reference sequence). V trimming: 6 bases; J trimming: 4 bases; junction bases outside the gene matches: 3. The length of the CDR3 is 13 residues. The sample taken for sequencing was PBMCs or T cells enriched from blood (not recorded which). This chain links TRBV3-1 (or the pseudogene TRBV3-2) with TRBJ2-5, with 9 bases aligning to TRBD1. This receptor was taken from a woman between 40 and 50 years old with acute COVID-19. The CDR3 here is CASRRTGAETQYF. In DNA, the CDR3 is TGTGCCAGCAGGAGGACAGGGGCAGAGACCCAGTACTTC.